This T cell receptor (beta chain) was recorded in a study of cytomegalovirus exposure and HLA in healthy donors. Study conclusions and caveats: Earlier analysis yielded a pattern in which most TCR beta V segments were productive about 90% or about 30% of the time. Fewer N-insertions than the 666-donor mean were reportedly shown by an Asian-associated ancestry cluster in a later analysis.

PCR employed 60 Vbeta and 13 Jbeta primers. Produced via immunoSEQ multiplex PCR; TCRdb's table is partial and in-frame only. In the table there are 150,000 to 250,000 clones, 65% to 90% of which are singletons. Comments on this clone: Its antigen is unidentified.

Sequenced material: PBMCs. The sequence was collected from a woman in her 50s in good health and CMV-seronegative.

CDR3 nucleotides: TGTGCCAGCAGCTTCTATTCGGGAGCGGGAGCGCTGGGGGAGCAGTACTTC. This sequence encodes CASSFYSGAGALGEQYF. The rearrangement links TRBV5-5 to TRBJ2-7, with 8 bases aligning to TRBD2. The germline V gene has CDR1 SGHKS and CDR2 YYEKEE (reference sequence). This CDR3 region has 17 residues. V lost 2 bases to trimming and J lost 7 bases; unmatched junction nucleotides: 17.